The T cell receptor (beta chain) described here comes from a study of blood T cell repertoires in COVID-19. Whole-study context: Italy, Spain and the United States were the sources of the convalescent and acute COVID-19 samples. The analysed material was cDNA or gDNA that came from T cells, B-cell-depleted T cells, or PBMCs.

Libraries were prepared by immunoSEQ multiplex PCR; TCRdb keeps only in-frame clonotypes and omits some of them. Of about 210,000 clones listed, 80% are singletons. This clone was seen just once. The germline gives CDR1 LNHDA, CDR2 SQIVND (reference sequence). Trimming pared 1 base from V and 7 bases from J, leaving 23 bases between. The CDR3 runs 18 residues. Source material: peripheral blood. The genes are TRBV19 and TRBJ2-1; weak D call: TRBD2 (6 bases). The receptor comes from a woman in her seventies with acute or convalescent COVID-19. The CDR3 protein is CASSIGMRGRAYGNEQFF. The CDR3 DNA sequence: TGTGCCAGTAGTATAGGGATGCGGGGTCGCGCTTACGGGAATGAGCAGTTCTTC.